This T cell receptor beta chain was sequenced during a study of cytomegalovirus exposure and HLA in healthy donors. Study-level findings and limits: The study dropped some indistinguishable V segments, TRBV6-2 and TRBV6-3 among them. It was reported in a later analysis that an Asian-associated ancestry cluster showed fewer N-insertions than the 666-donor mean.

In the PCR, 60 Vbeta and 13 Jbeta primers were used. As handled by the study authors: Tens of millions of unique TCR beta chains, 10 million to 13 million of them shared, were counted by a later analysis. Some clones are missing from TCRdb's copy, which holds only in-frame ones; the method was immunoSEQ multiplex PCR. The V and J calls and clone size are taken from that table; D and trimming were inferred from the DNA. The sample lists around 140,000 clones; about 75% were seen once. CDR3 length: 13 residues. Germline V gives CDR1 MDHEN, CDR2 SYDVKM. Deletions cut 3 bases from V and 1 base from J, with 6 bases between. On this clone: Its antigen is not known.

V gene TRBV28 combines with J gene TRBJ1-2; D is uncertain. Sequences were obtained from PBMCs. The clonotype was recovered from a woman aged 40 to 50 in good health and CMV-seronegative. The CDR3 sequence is CASSFGGNYGYTF. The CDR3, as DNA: TGTGCCAGCAGTTTTGGAGGTAACTATGGCTACACCTTC.